Included here is one T cell receptor beta chain sequence, with context. The germline V gene has CDR1 SEHNR and CDR2 FQNEAQ (reference sequence). The junction had 7 bases not matched to a gene; V was cut back by 1 base and J by 0 bases. The CDR3 contains 18 residues. These data originate in a study of blood T cell repertoires in COVID-19. Authors' methods: Cell counts per sample came from amplifying reference gene primers. The assay was immunoSEQ multiplex PCR, and TCRdb's table has in-frame clones only and misses some. The V and J calls and the clone size are those of that table, but D and trimming were determined from the DNA. The table records about 210,000 clones, roughly four fifths of them present only once.

The source is a woman in her forties or fifties with active or convalescent COVID-19. The sample comprised peripheral blood. The V gene is TRBV7-9, the J gene TRBJ2-1, with TRBD2 matching 9 bases. In nucleotides, the CDR3 is TGTGCCAGCAGCTTAGAGATAAGTAGCGGGGGCTCCTACAATGAGCAGTTCTTC. Translation gives CASSLEISSGGSYNEQFF.